These 10 T cell receptor beta chains share one sample of origin, sequenced in a study of persistence of HIV-infected CD4 T cells (dated by TCRdb to 2018 to 2020). TCRbeta repertoires were sequenced from genomic DNA with the immunoSEQ hsTCRB assay version 4 in survey mode. TCRdb limited this immuneACCESS table to in-frame rearrangements with V and J called. A share of clones is missing; checked studies link under half to unresolved V genes, and the rest is unexplained. The sample includes fewer than 20,000 clones, with 75% to 85% observed a single time. The top ten constitute 6.8% of the sample. The intended sense of this specimen's treatment or condition label: suppressive antiretroviral therapy. Cells were stimulated with lysates of CMV-infected fibroblasts at 9 to 10 ug/mL. Responding CD4+ T cells were sorted on the basis of upregulation of both CD40 ligand and CD69. Their antigen targets remain unknown.

The sequenced sample was CD4+ T cells sorted from PBMCs after 18-hour stimulation, obtained from a patient who received antiretroviral therapy. In the paper's terms, the cell subset or site label means: CD40L+CD69+ CD4 T cells responding to CMV lysate. Source of these receptors: an adult man with HIV who was CMV-seropositive.

The CDR3 is CASTGGGGGGGNQPQHF. The CDR3 DNA sequence: TGTGCCAGCACCGGCGGGGGCGGGGGCGGGGGCAATCAGCCCCAGCATTTT. The chain employs TRBV2 and TRBJ1-5; D might be TRBD1 (6 bases). V dropped 7 bases and J dropped 2 bases, with 21 bases sitting between them. The CDR3 is 17 residues long. Germline lookup yields CDR1 SNHLY and CDR2 FYNNEI.

The chain recombines TRBV28 with TRBJ1-2, with no clear D. The CDR3 covers 11 residues. V lost 6 bases to trimming and J lost 4 bases, with 6 bases between them. From germline, CDR1 is MDHEN and CDR2 SYDVKM. Written as DNA, the CDR3 is TGTGCCAGCAGGTCCAGCTATGGCTACACCTTC. Protein: CASRSSYGYTF.

The rearrangement joins TRBV28 to TRBJ2-1; the D is unclear. CDR1 MDHEN and CDR2 SYDVKM come from the germline V gene. V gave up 2 bases and J gave up 3 bases, with 8 bases separating them. The CDR3 runs 14 residues. The CDR3 here is CASSLGDRYNEQFF. CDR3 sequence (DNA): TGTGCCAGCAGTTTAGGGGATCGCTACAATGAGCAGTTCTTC.

The chain recombines TRBV28 with TRBJ1-5; 7 nucleotides line up with TRBD1. Trimming at V came to 7 bases and at J to 3 bases, leaving 9 bases not matched to a gene. CDR3 length equals 15 residues. The germline gives CDR1 MDHEN, CDR2 SYDVKM. The DNA for the CDR3 is TGTGCCAGCAAGGGGGCCCCAACCCCCAATCAGCCCCAGCATTTT. This encodes CASKGAPTPNQPQHF.

The chain employs TRBV6-1 and TRBJ1-1, with 9 nucleotides matching TRBD1. This CDR3 has 14 amino acids. J lost 7 bases, V lost 2 bases, and 5 bases had no gene match. The germline CDR1 and CDR2 sequences are MNHNS and SASEGT. The CDR3 loop reads CASSELDRGIEAFF. As DNA, the CDR3 is TGTGCCAGCAGTGAATTGGACAGGGGAATTGAAGCTTTCTTT.

The chain couples TRBV19 to TRBJ1-5, with D uncertain. This CDR3 is 13 amino acids long. The germline V gene encodes CDR1 LNHDA and CDR2 SQIVND (reference sequence). Trimming took off 0 bases at V and 7 bases at J, with 7 bases between the two ends. The CDR3 region has the DNA TGTGCCAGTAGTATAGATTGGATACAGCCCCAGCATTTT. Its translation: CASSIDWIQPQHF.

The chain combines TRBV7-6 with TRBJ1-3; 8 bases line up with TRBD1. Germline V gene lookup returns CDR1 SGHVS and CDR2 FNYEAQ. This CDR3 region has 16 residues. With 5 bases clipped from V and 0 bases from J, the junction kept 6 bases outside the gene matches. CDR3 DNA: TGTGCCAGCAGCCTGACAGGGGCGAGCTCTGGAAACACCATATATTTT. Its protein is CASSLTGASSGNTIYF.

This sequence joins TRBV7-9 and TRBJ2-7; D possibly matches TRBD1 or TRBD2 (5 bases each). This CDR3 spans 13 amino acids. Trimming shortened V by 5 bases and J by 8 bases, and 16 bases separated the two germline ends. CDR1 is SEHNR, CDR2 FQNEAQ, per germline (reference sequence). The CDR3 region has the DNA TGTGCCAGCAGCCTGGCCTACGGGGCGAAGCAGTACTTC. Translating gives CASSLAYGAKQYF.

The chain carries TRBV9 and TRBJ2-6, with D possibly called TRBD1 or TRBD2 (5 bases each). Per the germline V gene, CDR1 is SGDLS and CDR2 is YYNGEE. V lost 0 bases and J lost 2, with 15 bases in between. The CDR3 extends over 18 amino acids. The CDR3 region has the DNA TGTGCCAGCAGCGTAGGCTGGGGGTCTGTCACTGGGGCCAACGTCCTGACTTTC. This gives the protein CASSVGWGSVTGANVLTF. The full variable domain, completed using reference TRBV9 and TRBJ2-6, is DSGVTQTPKHLITATGQRVTLRCSPRSGDLSVYWYQQSLDQGLQFLIQYYNGEERAKGNILERFSAQQFPDLHSELNLSSLELGDSALYFCASSVGWGSVTGANVLTFGAGSRLTVL.

V usage is TRBV6-5 and J usage is TRBJ1-6; D unresolved. The CDR3 length is 12 residues. Germline V lookup: CDR1 MNHEY, CDR2 SVGAGI. V gave up 6 bases and J gave up 7 bases, with 7 bases separating them. The CDR3 DNA reads TGTGCCAGCAGGTCCCAAAATTCACCCCTCCACTTT. It codes for CASRSQNSPLHF.